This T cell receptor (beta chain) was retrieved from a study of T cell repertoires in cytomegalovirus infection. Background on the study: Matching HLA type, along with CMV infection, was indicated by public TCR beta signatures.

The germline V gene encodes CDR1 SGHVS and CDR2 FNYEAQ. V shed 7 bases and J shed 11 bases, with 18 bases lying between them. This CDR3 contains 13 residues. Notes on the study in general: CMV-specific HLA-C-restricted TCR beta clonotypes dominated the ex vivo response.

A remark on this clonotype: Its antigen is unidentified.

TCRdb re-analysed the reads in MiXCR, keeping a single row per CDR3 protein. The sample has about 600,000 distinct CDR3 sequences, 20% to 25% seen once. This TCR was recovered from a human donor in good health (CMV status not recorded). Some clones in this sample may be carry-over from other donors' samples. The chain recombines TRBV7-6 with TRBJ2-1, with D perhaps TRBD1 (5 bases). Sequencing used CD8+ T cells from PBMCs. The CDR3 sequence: CASKGQGTAQQFF. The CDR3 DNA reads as TGTGCCAGCAAGGGGCAGGGAACGGCTCAGCAGTTCTTC.